Shown below are 25 T cell receptor beta chains from a single sample sequenced in a study of cytomegalovirus exposure and HLA in healthy donors. PCR primers comprised 60 Vbeta and 13 Jbeta primers. Sequencing used immunoSEQ multiplex PCR; TCRdb keeps in-frame clones, though not all of them. The sample shows fewer than 200,000 clones, around 80% of them seen only once. Sequencing was done on a sample of PBMCs. Source of these receptors: a woman aged 45 to 65 in good health and CMV-seropositive.

This CDR3 is CASSISPGFNEQFF. The CDR3 nucleotides read TGTGCCAGCAGTATAAGTCCGGGATTCAATGAGCAGTTCTTC. The genes are TRBV28 and TRBJ2-1; the D gene is possibly TRBD2 (5 bases). V was cut by 5 bases and J by 6 bases, with 14 bases left in between. Germline assignment: CDR1 MDHEN and CDR2 SYDVKM. The CDR3 totals 14 residues.

The chain couples TRBV7-9 to TRBJ1-6, with D possibly being TRBD1 (6 bases). This CDR3 contains 15 residues. Germline CDR1 SEHNR, CDR2 FQNEAQ (reference sequence). The V and J ends lost 5 bases and 9 bases respectively, with 17 bases between them. CDR3 in DNA: TGTGCCAGCAGCCCCGGACAGTGGGTGGGTTCACCCCTCCACTTT. Its protein product is CASSPGQWVGSPLHF.

The chain employs TRBV7-2 and TRBJ2-7; D ambiguous. The CDR3 totals 15 residues. From germline, CDR1 is SGHTA and CDR2 FQGNSA. Trimming took off 1 base at V and 0 bases at J, with 10 bases between the two ends. CDR3 bases: TGTGCCAGCAGCTTAGGTCTCCTGAGCTCCTACGAGCAGTACTTC. This translates into CASSLGLLSSYEQYF. Full variable domain (outside the CDR3, taken from reference TRBV7-2 and TRBJ2-7): GAGVSQSPSNKVTEKGKDVELRCDPISGHTALYWYRQSLGQGLEFLIYFQGNSAPDKSGLPSDRFSAERTGGSVSTLTIQRTQQEDSAVYLCASSLGLLSSYEQYFGPGTRLTVT.

The J gene is TRBJ2-3, the V gene TRBV5-1; maybe TRBD2 (5 bases). The length of the CDR3 is 14 residues. Looked up from germline, CDR1 is SGHRS and CDR2 is YFSETQ. With 2 bases removed from V and 1 base from J, the gap between germline ends came to 8 bases. CDR3 in DNA: TGCGCCAGCAGCTTAAATAGCGGCACAGATACGCAGTATTTT. Translated, it gives CASSLNSGTDTQYF.

The chain employs TRBV5-1 and TRBJ1-4, with TRBD1 as a possible D gene (5 bases). Germline V lookup: CDR1 SGHRS, CDR2 YFSETQ. The CDR3 spans 14 residues. V lost 1 base and J 8 bases, leaving 12 bases between the germline ends. CDR3 in amino acids: CASSLSGFGEKLFF. CDR3 DNA: TGCGCCAGCAGCTTGTCAGGGTTTGGGGAAAAACTGTTTTTT.

In DNA, the CDR3 is TGCAGCGTTGGTGGCGGGTACAATGAGCAGTTCTTC. Translating it yields CSVGGGYNEQFF. V is TRBV29-1 and J is TRBJ2-1, with D perhaps TRBD2 (5 bases). Germline V gene lookup returns CDR1 SQVTM and CDR2 ANQGSEA. Trimming took 4 bases from V and 4 from J, leaving 8 bases between them. The CDR3 is 12 residues long.

This clone appeared once. J is TRBJ2-7 and V is TRBV6-6, with TRBD1 identical over 9 bases. The junction had 9 bases not matched to a gene; V was cut back by 6 bases and J by 3 bases. Germline values: CDR1 MNHNY, CDR2 SVGAGI (reference sequence). The length of the CDR3 is 15 residues. The DNA of the CDR3 is TGTGCCAGCAGCCGCCGGGACAGGGCTCACTACGAGCAGTACTTC. Its translation is CASSRRDRAHYEQYF.

The rearrangement links TRBV4-3 to TRBJ2-1; 8 bases map to TRBD2. CDR1 is LGHNA, CDR2 YSLEER, per germline. Trimming at V came to 4 bases and at J to 6 bases, leaving 2 bases not matched to a gene. The CDR3 contains 13 residues. The CDR3 bases are TGCGCCAGCAGCCTCGGGGGGGGCAATGAGCAGTTCTTC. It specifies CASSLGGGNEQFF.

The V gene is TRBV19, the J gene TRBJ1-3; TRBD1 agrees at 7 bases. The germline V gene encodes CDR1 LNHDA and CDR2 SQIVND (reference sequence). V lost 11 bases to trimming and J lost 4 bases; unmatched junction nucleotides: 11. CDR3 length: 14 residues. The CDR3: CAAKEGAEGNTIYF. The CDR3 bases are TGTGCCGCCAAGGAGGGGGCGGAAGGAAACACCATATATTTT.

This chain connects TRBV18 to TRBJ2-3; TRBD1 might be the D (6 bases). The CDR3 length is 17 residues. The ends were cut back, 4 bases at V and 0 bases at J, with 17 bases in the middle. Germline assignment: CDR1 KGHSH and CDR2 LQKENI. The CDR3 loop reads CASSRFTGTSSTDTQYF. In DNA form, the CDR3 reads TGTGCCAGCTCACGGTTTACCGGGACATCGAGCACAGATACGCAGTATTTT.

The chain is built from TRBV12-5 and TRBJ2-3; D may be TRBD2 (6 bases). Trimming took 7 bases from V and 2 from J, leaving 10 bases between them. CDR3 length: 13 amino acids. Germline lookup yields CDR1 LGHNT and CDR2 FRNRAP. CDR3: CASDTGVTDTQYF. The CDR3 nucleotides are TGTGCTAGTGACACGGGAGTCACAGATACGCAGTATTTT.

The J gene is TRBJ1-2, the V gene TRBV5-4; 7 nucleotides line up with TRBD1. Germline lookup yields CDR1 SGHNT and CDR2 YYREEE (reference sequence). CDR3 length: 15 residues. J gave up 5 bases and V 4 bases, and 11 bases lay outside the gene matches. This chain's CDR3 is CASSRQGGALYGYTF. For the CDR3, the DNA is TGTGCCAGCAGCCGACAGGGTGGGGCACTATATGGCTACACCTTC.

The V call is TRBV11-2, the J call TRBJ1-3; no firm D call. V was shortened by 5 bases and J by 0 bases, with 8 bases between the two germline ends. The CDR3 runs 14 residues. The germline gives CDR1 SGHAT, CDR2 FQNNGV. The CDR3 DNA sequence: TGTGCCAGCAGCGTACAGCTCTCTGGAAACACCATATATTTT. Its protein is CASSVQLSGNTIYF.

The chain couples TRBV28 to TRBJ1-5; D is undetermined. Trimming shortened V by 10 bases and J by 5 bases, and 18 bases separated the two germline ends. From germline, CDR1 is MDHEN and CDR2 SYDVKM. This CDR3 region has 14 residues. The CDR3 loop reads CATSRAQRDQPQHF. The CDR3 DNA is TGTGCCACCTCCCGGGCCCAGCGGGATCAGCCCCAGCATTTT.

This clone has only one observation. The rearrangement links TRBV7-2 to TRBJ2-7, with 13 bases lining up with TRBD2. The J segment lost 7 bases and the V segment lost 5 bases, leaving 5 bases of the junction unmatched. The germline CDR1 and CDR2 sequences are SGHTA and FQGNSA. The CDR3 totals 14 residues. CDR3 amino acids: CASSRTSGGEEQYF. CDR3 DNA sequence: TGTGCCAGCAGCCGGACTAGCGGGGGCGAAGAGCAGTACTTC.

J is TRBJ2-1 and V is TRBV11-1; the D gene is possibly TRBD1 (6 bases). V was clipped by 7 bases and J by 4 bases, with 14 bases between them. Looked up from germline, CDR1 is SGHAT and CDR2 is FQDESV (reference sequence). This CDR3 is 14 amino acids long. The CDR3, as DNA: TGTGCCAGCACCACACAACAGGGTTACAATGAGCAGTTCTTC. Translated: CASTTQQGYNEQFF.

The rearrangement links TRBV5-5 to TRBJ1-1, with TRBD1 matching over 8 bases. The germline V gene encodes CDR1 SGHKS and CDR2 YYEKEE (reference sequence). The CDR3 is made up of 15 amino acids. Germline trimming cut 0 bases from V and 5 bases from J; bases unmatched to any gene: 6. Here the CDR3 reads CASSLAGQVGTEAFF. The CDR3 DNA follows: TGTGCCAGCAGCTTGGCGGGACAGGTCGGGACTGAAGCTTTCTTT.

This chain joins TRBV28 and TRBJ1-6; 8 bases match TRBD1. The CDR3 totals 15 residues. J lost 7 bases, V lost 7 bases, and 9 bases had no gene match. Germline V lookup: CDR1 MDHEN, CDR2 SYDVKM. CDR3 loop: CASKIQGVRNSPLHF. The CDR3 DNA reads TGTGCCAGCAAGATACAGGGGGTAAGAAATTCACCCCTCCACTTT.

The chain links TRBV6-4 to TRBJ2-1; D possibly corresponds to TRBD1 (5 bases). Trimming took 0 bases from V and 7 from J, leaving 10 bases between them. CDR3 length: 14 residues. Germline CDR1 is MRHNA and CDR2 is SNTAGT. The CDR3 DNA sequence: TGTGCCAGCAGTGACTCAGGCCCAGGGAATGAGCAGTTCTTC. It is translated as CASSDSGPGNEQFF.

This chain connects TRBV2 to TRBJ2-4; 7 bases are shared with TRBD2. J gave up 6 bases and V 3 bases, and 5 bases lay outside the gene matches. The CDR3 has 14 amino acids. Germline V lookup: CDR1 SNHLY, CDR2 FYNNEI. The CDR3 reads CASSEVASGNIQYF. The CDR3 DNA sequence: TGTGCCAGCAGTGAGGTAGCTAGCGGAAACATTCAGTACTTC. The complete variable domain, with remaining parts taken from reference TRBV2 and TRBJ2-4, reads EPEVTQTPSHQVTQMGQEVILRCVPISNHLYFYWYRQILGQKVEFLVSFYNNEISEKSEIFDDQFSVERPDGSNFTLKIRSTKLEDSAMYFCASSEVASGNIQYFGAGTRLSVL.

V usage is TRBV7-9 and J usage is TRBJ1-1; D remains ambiguous. V was pared by 0 bases and J by 1 base, with 3 bases between. CDR1 and CDR2 from the germline V gene are SEHNR and FQNEAQ (reference sequence). This CDR3 has 13 residues. CDR3 in DNA: TGTGCCAGCAGCTTAGCAGCGAACACTGAAGCTTTCTTT. Its protein is CASSLAANTEAFF.

The J gene is TRBJ2-3, the V gene TRBV29-1; perhaps TRBD1 as D (6 bases). From germline, CDR1 is SQVTM and CDR2 ANQGSEA. V was shortened by 3 bases and J by 3 bases, with 10 bases between the two germline ends. The CDR3 covers 13 residues. CDR3 residues: CSVDLQGTDTQYF. The CDR3 DNA follows: TGCAGCGTTGATCTACAGGGTACAGATACGCAGTATTTT.

The V call is TRBV30, the J call TRBJ2-5; 10 bases match TRBD2. Germline CDR1 GTSNPN, CDR2 SVGIG (reference sequence). The V segment lost 0 bases and the J segment 7 bases; nucleotides outside the gene matches: 11. The CDR3 consists of 16 residues. The CDR3 nucleotides are TGTGCCTGGAGTGTACCCGCTAGCGGGGGCCTGGGGACCCAGTACTTC. This codes for CAWSVPASGGLGTQYF.

The genes are TRBV7-2 and TRBJ1-2; unclear D gene. Germline V gene lookup returns CDR1 SGHTA and CDR2 FQGNSA. The CDR3 has 14 residues. V was cut by 1 base and J by 4 bases, with 10 bases left in between. CDR3 nucleotide sequence: TGTGCCAGCAGCTTAGGGCCTGCGGGCTATGGCTACACCTTC. This translates into CASSLGPAGYGYTF.

The rearrangement links TRBV28 to TRBJ2-5, with D maybe TRBD2 (6 bases). This CDR3 contains 15 residues. Germline-derived CDR1 and CDR2 are MDHEN and SYDVKM. The V and J ends lost 10 bases and 4 bases respectively, with 22 bases between them. This CDR3 reads CATAAAGPGGETQYF. The CDR3 nucleotides read TGTGCCACCGCGGCAGCGGGCCCTGGGGGAGAGACCCAGTACTTC.